This TCR beta chain emerged from a study of control samples from healthy donors and cancer patients. Only in-frame clones appear in the TCRdb table, and some are missing; sequencing was by immunoSEQ multiplex PCR. The table records some 150,000 clones, 85% to 95% of them present only once. In germline, CDR1 is MNHEY, CDR2 SVGAGI. The CDR3 sequence is 14 residues long. V lost 6 bases and J 7 bases, leaving 15 bases between the germline ends. The clonotype comes from a man between 45 and 60 years old in good health. The V call is TRBV6-5, the J call TRBJ1-4; D may be TRBD1 (5 bases). The sample comprised blood. CDR3 region: CASRDSGRGEKLFF. CDR3 DNA sequence: TGTGCCAGCAGGGATTCGGGGAGGGGTGAAAAACTGTTTTTT.